This entry lists 18 T cell receptor beta chains sequenced from one sample in a study of T cells after yellow fever vaccination. One entry per CDR3 protein, called by TCRdb with MiXCR from the 5' RACE reads. Among hundreds of thousands of distinct CDR3 sequences listed, 3.6% were seen once. The sequences come from PBMCs, collected on the day of the yellow fever booster vaccination. These receptors all come from a man aged 18 to 35 who received the YFV17D yellow fever vaccine.

This clonotype was seen at least ten times. This chain uses TRBV7-9 with TRBJ1-6, with 10 positions matching TRBD1. Germline loops: CDR1 SEHNR, CDR2 FQNEAQ (reference sequence). The trim removed 4 bases at V and 9 bases at J, leaving 3 bases unmatched. This CDR3 is 14 amino acids long. CDR3 in DNA: TGTGCCAGCAGCTGGGGACAGGGGACTTCACCCCTCCACTTT. It encodes CASSWGQGTSPLHF. The full variable domain, completed using reference TRBV7-9 and TRBJ1-6, is DTGVSQNPRHKITKRGQNVTFRCDPISEHNRLYWYRQTLGQGPEFLTYFQNEAQLEKSRLLSDRFSAERPKGSFSTLEIQRTEQGDSAMYLCASSWGQGTSPLHFGNGTRLTVT.

The chain carries TRBV11-2 and TRBJ1-6; possibly TRBD1 for D (5 bases). Germline V CDR1 and CDR2: SGHAT, FQNNGV. The CDR3 has 15 residues. V gave up 2 bases and J gave up 7 bases, with 12 bases separating them. Written as DNA, the CDR3 is TGTGCCAGCAGCTTAAAGGGGCAGGGAAATTCACCCCTCCACTTT. Translating it yields CASSLKGQGNSPLHF.

In its sample, this clonotype was seen a few times. V is TRBV12-3 or TRBV12-4 and J is TRBJ1-1, with D maybe TRBD1 (5 bases). The CDR3 has 16 amino acids. Trimming left V 6 bases short and J 3 bases short, with 20 bases between. The CDR3 region is CASSYATQGKDTEAFF. CDR3 bases: TGTGCCAGCAGCTACGCTACGCAGGGAAAGGACACTGAAGCTTTCTTT.

The chain links TRBV7-2 to TRBJ2-3; 9 bases align to TRBD2. The V segment lost 2 bases and the J segment 2 bases; nucleotides outside the gene matches: 5. Germline CDR1 is SGHTA and CDR2 is FQGNSA. The CDR3 is 16 residues long. CDR3 DNA sequence: TGTGCCAGCAGCTTAATAGCGGGGGCCTACACAGATACGCAGTATTTT. This encodes CASSLIAGAYTDTQYF. Full variable domain (outside the CDR3, taken from reference TRBV7-2 and TRBJ2-3): GAGVSQSPSNKVTEKGKDVELRCDPISGHTALYWYRQSLGQGLEFLIYFQGNSAPDKSGLPSDRFSAERTGGSVSTLTIQRTQQEDSAVYLCASSLIAGAYTDTQYFGPGTRLTVL.

There are a few counts of this clonotype. The genes are TRBV28 and TRBJ2-3, with 12 bases aligning to TRBD2. The junction had 13 bases not matched to a gene; V was cut back by 6 bases and J by 3 bases. CDR3 length: 18 amino acids. CDR1 is MDHEN and CDR2 is SYDVKM in the germline V gene. The CDR3 DNA is TGTGCCAGCAGCTCATTAAATTCTGGACTAGCGGGGACAGATACGCAGTATTTT. It encodes CASSSLNSGLAGTDTQYF.

The chain joins TRBV20-1 to TRBJ2-3; D is tentatively TRBD1 or TRBD2 (6 bases each). The V end was cut by 1 base, the J end by 2 bases, with 10 bases between. The CDR3 is made up of 14 amino acids. In germline, CDR1 is DFQATT, CDR2 SNEGSKA (reference sequence). The CDR3 DNA is TGCAGTGCTAGAGGGGGGGCCACCACAGATACGCAGTATTTT. Its translation is CSARGGATTDTQYF.

This clonotype occurred many times. The chain joins TRBV7-9 to TRBJ2-7, with D maybe TRBD1 (6 bases). Germline CDR1 and CDR2: SEHNR and FQNEAQ (reference sequence). The V end lost 5 bases, the J end lost 3 bases, and 14 bases lay between the germline ends. CDR3 length: 14 amino acids. CDR3 sequence reads: CASSPSTGYYEQYF. The CDR3 DNA is TGTGCCAGCAGCCCTTCGACAGGATACTACGAGCAGTACTTC.

This clonotype was recorded a few times. V usage is TRBV4-2 and J usage is TRBJ2-1; no firm D call. CDR3 length: 17 residues. The ends were cut back, 0 bases at V and 2 bases at J, with 14 bases in the middle. CDR1 LGHNA and CDR2 YNFKEQ come from the germline V gene. CDR3 sequence reads: CASSQDLVASTYNEQFF. The CDR3 bases are TGTGCCAGCAGCCAAGACTTAGTCGCATCCACCTACAATGAGCAGTTCTTC.

This clonotype was seen at least ten times. V usage is TRBV7-9 and J usage is TRBJ2-7, with no clear D. The CDR3 is 13 amino acids. CDR1 and CDR2 (germline): SEHNR, FQNEAQ (reference sequence). V lost 5 bases and J 7 bases, leaving 15 bases between the germline ends. CDR3 amino acids: CASSPNPSVEQYF. CDR3 nucleotide sequence: TGTGCCAGCAGCCCGAATCCTTCGGTGGAGCAGTACTTC.

This clonotype came up many times. The chain employs TRBV7-2 and TRBJ2-1; TRBD2 matches 10 bases. The ends lost 5 bases at V and 7 bases at J; junction bases unmatched: 8. Germline CDR1 SGHTA, CDR2 FQGNSA. The CDR3 has 15 residues. CDR3 sequence reads: CASSSTSGAGNEQFF. Here the CDR3 DNA reads TGTGCCAGCAGCAGCACTAGCGGGGCGGGGAATGAGCAGTTCTTC.

The rearrangement joins TRBV12-2 to TRBJ1-4. TRBV12-2 is tagged as a pseudogene. CDR3 size: 15 residues. CDR3 sequence (DNA): TGTGCAAGTCGCTTTTGTTCCAGTGCTCATGAAAAACTGTTTTTT. This sequence encodes CASRFCSSAHEKLFF.

There are many counts of this clonotype. The chain is built from TRBV7-8 and TRBJ2-1, with D unclear. This CDR3 spans 14 amino acids. Trimming pared 5 bases from V and 7 bases from J, leaving 15 bases between. The germline V gene has CDR1 SGHVS and CDR2 FQNEAQ. The CDR3 is CASSRISGPNEQFF. CDR3 in DNA: TGTGCCAGCAGCCGTATTTCGGGCCCGAATGAGCAGTTCTTC.

In this sample, this clonotype turned up many times. The V and J genes are TRBV9 and TRBJ1-3, with D possibly TRBD1 on 5 matching bases. CDR1 is SGDLS, CDR2 YYNGEE, per germline. V dropped 0 bases and J dropped 2 bases, with 12 bases sitting between them. The CDR3 spans 16 residues. Here the CDR3 reads CASSVGEGRPGNTIYF. The CDR3 DNA follows: TGTGCCAGCAGCGTAGGGGAGGGGAGACCTGGAAACACCATATATTTT.

This clonotype was picked up many times. This chain's CDR3 is CASSLSGGVPDTQYF. In nucleotides, the CDR3 is TGTGCCAGCAGTCTCAGCGGGGGGGTGCCAGATACGCAGTATTTT. V usage is TRBV6-2 or TRBV6-3 and J usage is TRBJ2-3; 10 positions agree with TRBD2. This CDR3 comprises 15 residues. V lost 5 bases and J lost 4; bases outside the gene matches: 6. CDR1 and CDR2 (germline): MNHEY, SVGEGT.

The gene calls are TRBV13 and TRBJ2-5; 7 bases fit TRBD1. The V segment lost 1 base and the J segment 6 bases; nucleotides outside the gene matches: 8. Looked up from germline, CDR1 is PRHDT and CDR2 is FYEKMQ (reference sequence). There are 15 residues in the CDR3. Written as DNA, the CDR3 is TGTGCCAGCAGCTTAGAACAGGGGTCTGGGCAGACCCAGTACTTC. Translated, it gives CASSLEQGSGQTQYF.

The chain employs TRBV4-1 and TRBJ1-1; 9 positions match TRBD1. The CDR3 is 18 residues long. Germline CDR1 is MGHRA and CDR2 is YSYEKL. The V gene end was trimmed by 0 bases and the J gene end by 3 bases; junction bases not matched to a gene: 11. The chain's CDR3 is CASSQDRLLGQGDTEAFF. CDR3 DNA sequence: TGCGCCAGCAGCCAAGATCGGCTTCTGGGACAGGGTGACACTGAAGCTTTCTTT.

This clonotype was found a few times. CDR3 amino acids: CASSFMGLAGAEQYV. Written as DNA, the CDR3 is TGTGCCAGCAGCTTCATGGGGTTAGCGGGGGCCGAGCAGTACGTC. V and J are TRBV11-2 and TRBJ2-7; 9 bases match TRBD2. CDR1 and CDR2 from the germline V gene are SGHAT and FQNNGV. This CDR3 has 15 residues. With V trimmed by 3 bases and J by 6 bases, 9 bases remained unmatched.

This chain links TRBV5-6 with TRBJ2-7; the D is unclear. This CDR3 has 15 amino acids. V lost 4 bases, J lost 0 bases, and 14 bases lay in between. Germline CDR1 is SGHDT and CDR2 is YYEEEE. This CDR3 is CASSPQRSGSYEQYF. The CDR3 DNA reads as TGTGCCAGCAGCCCACAACGGAGTGGCTCCTACGAGCAGTACTTC.